Sequencing of this TCR beta chain was carried out in a study of CD8+CD57+ T cells in acquired aplastic anemia. Patients chosen for sequencing had CD8+CD57+ cells that had expanded, as shown by flow cytometry. The CDR3 contains 15 residues. Germline V CDR1 and CDR2: SGHRS, YFSETQ. V shed 2 bases and J shed 1 base, with 12 bases lying between them. This clonotype was seen at least ten times. Both TCR beta VDJ combination and CDR3 sequence profiling were carried out. Genomic DNA was the template for this profiling. TCRdb independently ran MiXCR on the reads; one entry per CDR3 protein. The table includes 200,000 or so distinct CDR3 sequences, roughly 50% detected once.

This receptor was taken from a human donor with aplastic anemia. Sequences were obtained from sorted CD4+, CD8+, or CD8+CD57+ T cells (not recorded which) from PBMCs. The V and J genes are TRBV5-1 and TRBJ1-1; TRBD1 is a possible D gene (6 bases). The DNA of the CDR3 is TGCGCCAGCAGCTTAGGGGGTCTAGCGAACACTGAAGCTTTCTTT. This codes for CASSLGGLANTEAFF.